This T cell receptor (beta chain) is drawn from a study of blood T cells in healthy people across ages. The study's findings and limits: Correlation between TCR beta diversity and naive T cell percentage was strong.

Primers used in a second PCR of about 6 to 11 cycles were a sample-barcoded 5' primer and a J-beta primer mix. TCRdb re-analysed the 5' RACE reads in MiXCR, keeping a single row per CDR3 protein. Seen here are some 1.8 million distinct CDR3 sequences, roughly two fifths observed once, and the top ten hold 23%. In regard to this clonotype: Its specificity is unknown.

CDR3 size: 12 residues. Germline CDR1 DFQATT, CDR2 SNEGSKA (reference sequence). V dropped 6 bases and J dropped 5; count of bases not matched to a gene: 4. The material sequenced was blood. The rearrangement links TRBV20-1 to TRBJ1-2, with 9 bases aligning to TRBD1. The sequence came from a human donor in good health. CDR3 nucleotide sequence: TGCAGTGCCTCCGGGACAGGGTATGGCTACACCTTC. It codes for CSASGTGYGYTF.